This TCR beta chain originates from a study of blood T cell repertoires in COVID-19. Overall study: The United States, Italy and Spain provided the acute and convalescent COVID-19 samples.

Original analysis: Amplification with reference gene primers provided the estimates of nucleated cell counts. Clones were read by immunoSEQ multiplex PCR, and TCRdb kept only the in-frame ones, dropping some. V and J calls and clone size are as listed in that table; D and trimming were resolved from the DNA. The profile shows about 69,000 clones, around 85% of them singletons. V shed 0 bases, J shed 8 bases, and the junction held 7 bases outside the gene matches. CDR1 and CDR2 from the germline V gene are SGHRS and YFSETQ. The CDR3 has 16 residues. The specimen sequenced was peripheral blood. The genes are TRBV5-1 and TRBJ1-4; 10 nucleotides agree with TRBD1. This clonotype was obtained from a man aged 40-50 years with COVID-19, enrolled during active disease. CDR3 in DNA: TGCGCCAGCAGCTTGGGACAGGGGGCGCAGAGCGAAAAACTGTTTTTT. Translation: CASSLGQGAQSEKLFF. The full variable domain, in which reference TRBV5-1 and TRBJ1-4 provide the parts outside the CDR3, is KAGVTQTPRYLIKTRGQQVTLSCSPISGHRSVSWYQQTPGQGLQFLFEYFSETQRNKGNFPGRFSGRQFSNSRSEMNVSTLELGDSALYLCASSLGQGAQSEKLFFGSGTQLSVL.